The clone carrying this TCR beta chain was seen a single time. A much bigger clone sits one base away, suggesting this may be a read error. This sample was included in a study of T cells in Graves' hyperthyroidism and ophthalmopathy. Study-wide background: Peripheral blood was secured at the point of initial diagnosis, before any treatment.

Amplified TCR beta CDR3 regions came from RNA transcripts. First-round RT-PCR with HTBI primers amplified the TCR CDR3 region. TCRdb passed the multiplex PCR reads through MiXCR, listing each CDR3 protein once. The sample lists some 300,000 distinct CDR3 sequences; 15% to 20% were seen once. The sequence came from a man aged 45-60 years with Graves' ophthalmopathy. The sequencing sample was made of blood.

The CDR3, as DNA: TGTGCCAGCAGCCAAGATCGCAGCTCTGGAAACACCTTATATTTT. Translation: CASSQDRSSGNTLYF. The chain joins TRBV3-1 to TRBJ1-3; D unresolved. The V gene's germline CDR1 is LGHDT and CDR2 YNNKEL (reference sequence). The CDR3 extends over 15 amino acids.